These T cell receptor beta chains were read from a single sample in a study of blood T cell repertoires in COVID-19. Sequencing used immunoSEQ multiplex PCR; TCRdb keeps in-frame clones, though not all of them. Of 250,000 to 350,000 clones listed, approximately 90% were seen once; the top ten hold 5.5% to 8%. The sample taken for sequencing was peripheral blood. All receptors come from a woman aged 45-60 years with COVID-19, enrolled during active disease. Each CDR3 is given with its conserved first and last residue. Each record gives: D gene, V gene, clone size, J gene, CDR3 protein, CDR3 DNA. The D gene is left open where the match is weak. For some rows the clone size is stated as once, few or many, or as a class when expanded; others skip it.

D: TRBD2; V: TRBV12-5; size: -; J: TRBJ2-7; CDR3: CASGLTPIAGEQYF; DNA: TGTGCTAGTGGTTTGACCCCGATAGCGGGCGAGCAGTACTTC
D: -; V: TRBV7-2; size: -; J: TRBJ1-6; CDR3: CASSLMTEYNSPLHF; DNA: TGTGCCAGCAGCTTAATGACGGAGTATAATTCACCCCTCCACTTT
D: TRBD1; V: TRBV9; size: -; J: TRBJ2-1; CDR3: CASSAWTGYNEQFF; DNA: TGTGCCAGCAGCGCATGGACAGGTTACAATGAGCAGTTCTTC
D: TRBD2; V: TRBV7-2; size: -; J: TRBJ2-1; CDR3: CASSLVRGSGKFF; DNA: TGTGCCAGCAGCTTAGTGCGGGGGAGTGGTAAGTTCTTC
D: -; V: TRBV6-4; size: -; J: TRBJ2-4; CDR3: CASSARTGAYNIQYF; DNA: TGTGCCAGCAGTGCGCGGACTGGCGCTTACAACATTCAGTACTTC
D: TRBD2; V: TRBV5-1; size: -; J: TRBJ2-2; CDR3: CASSPVAGNTGELFF; DNA: TGCGCCAGCAGCCCCGTAGCGGGAAACACCGGGGAGCTGTTTTTT
D: -; V: TRBV25-1; size: once; J: TRBJ1-2; CDR3: CASSGAGVYYGYTF; DNA: TGTGCCAGCAGTGGAGCGGGCGTCTACTATGGCTACACCTTC
D: -; V: TRBV5-1; size: -; J: TRBJ2-7; CDR3: CASSNGAAIPYEQYF; DNA: TGCGCCAGCAGCAATGGGGCGGCCATACCCTACGAGCAGTACTTC
D: TRBD1; V: TRBV30; size: -; J: TRBJ2-3; CDR3: CAWSVRDRVGTDTQYF; DNA: TGTGCCTGGAGTGTACGGGACAGGGTTGGGACAGATACGCAGTATTTT
D: -; V: TRBV12-3/TRBV12-4; size: -; J: TRBJ2-5; CDR3: CASSLRGETQYF; DNA: TGTGCCAGCAGTTTGCGGGGAGAGACCCAGTACTTC
D: -; V: TRBV30; size: -; J: TRBJ2-5; CDR3: CAWNQGKGETQYF; DNA: TGTGCCTGGAACCAGGGCAAAGGAGAGACCCAGTACTTC
D: TRBD2; V: TRBV10-3; size: -; J: TRBJ2-1; CDR3: CAISEAAIAGGEQFF; DNA: TGTGCCATCAGTGAGGCGGCGATAGCGGGAGGTGAGCAGTTCTTC
D: -; V: TRBV7-8; size: -; J: TRBJ1-1; CDR3: CASSLLGPLGAFF; DNA: TGTGCCAGCAGCTTACTAGGCCCATTGGGAGCTTTCTTT
D: TRBD1; V: TRBV3-1/TRBV3-2; size: -; J: TRBJ1-3; CDR3: CASSLRRDRGNTIYF; DNA: TGTGCCAGCAGCCTTAGGAGGGACAGGGGAAACACCATATATTTT
D: TRBD1; V: TRBV2; size: -; J: TRBJ2-3; CDR3: CASTPGGVITDTQYF; DNA: TGTGCCAGCACCCCAGGGGGAGTGATCACAGATACGCAGTATTTT
D: TRBD1; V: TRBV19; size: -; J: TRBJ2-5; CDR3: CASSMGQGVETQYF; DNA: TGTGCCAGTAGTATGGGACAGGGAGTGGAGACCCAGTACTTC
D: -; V: TRBV6-5; size: once; J: TRBJ1-5; CDR3: CASNGGVPNQPQHF; DNA: TGTGCCAGCAACGGGGGGGTACCCAATCAGCCCCAGCATTTT
D: TRBD2; V: TRBV11-2; size: -; J: TRBJ2-2; CDR3: CASSFGLANGELFF; DNA: TGTGCCAGCAGCTTCGGACTAGCGAACGGGGAGCTGTTTTTT
D: TRBD1; V: TRBV6-5; size: -; J: TRBJ2-7; CDR3: CASSQGQPYEQYF; DNA: TGTGCCAGCAGCCAGGGACAGCCCTACGAGCAGTACTTC
D: -; V: TRBV5-1; size: -; J: TRBJ2-2; CDR3: CASSRDTNTGELFF; DNA: TGCGCCAGCAGCAGGGACACGAACACCGGGGAGCTGTTTTTT
D: TRBD1; V: TRBV30; size: -; J: TRBJ1-4; CDR3: CAWSAPGTGREKLFF; DNA: TGTGCCTGGAGTGCCCCCGGGACAGGGAGGGAAAAACTGTTTTTT
D: -; V: TRBV11-2; size: -; J: TRBJ1-2; CDR3: CASSPGSYGYTF; DNA: TGTGCCAGCAGCCCAGGGTCCTATGGCTACACCTTC
D: TRBD2; V: TRBV5-1; size: -; J: TRBJ2-3; CDR3: CASTNGAGGVSTDTQYF; DNA: TGCGCCAGCACAAATGGGGCGGGAGGGGTTTCGACAGATACGCAGTATTTT
D: -; V: TRBV6-2/TRBV6-3; size: once; J: TRBJ1-1; CDR3: CASSGGWLTGRGMNTEAFF; DNA: TGTGCCAGCAGTGGAGGGTGGCTTACCGGGCGGGGTATGAACACTGAAGCTTTCTTT
D: TRBD1; V: TRBV3-1/TRBV3-2; size: once; J: TRBJ2-1; CDR3: CASSRTTGTGLDEQFF; DNA: TGTGCCAGCAGCCGCACTACCGGGACAGGCTTGGATGAGCAGTTCTTC
D: TRBD1; V: TRBV7-2; size: -; J: TRBJ2-3; CDR3: CASSAYRGTQYF; DNA: TGTGCCAGCAGCGCTTACAGGGGTACGCAGTATTTT
D: -; V: TRBV7-3; size: -; J: TRBJ1-2; CDR3: CASSGPGALFYGYTF; DNA: TGTGCCAGCAGCGGGCCAGGCGCCCTCTTCTATGGCTACACCTTC
D: TRBD1; V: TRBV5-1; size: -; J: TRBJ1-1; CDR3: CASSWGQGALNTEAFF; DNA: TGCGCCAGCAGCTGGGGACAGGGGGCCTTGAACACTGAAGCTTTCTTT
D: -; V: TRBV19; size: -; J: TRBJ2-2; CDR3: CASSILSTGELFF; DNA: TGTGCCAGTAGTATTCTAAGTACCGGGGAGCTGTTTTTT
D: TRBD1; V: TRBV5-1; size: -; J: TRBJ1-1; CDR3: CASSWGQTNTEAFF; DNA: TGCGCCAGCAGCTGGGGACAGACGAACACTGAAGCTTTCTTT
D: -; V: TRBV5-5; size: -; J: TRBJ1-1; CDR3: CASSLRTRDHTEAFF; DNA: TGTGCCAGCAGCTTGAGGACAAGGGATCACACTGAAGCTTTCTTT
D: -; V: TRBV7-6; size: -; J: TRBJ2-1; CDR3: CASSSGVRGAYNEQFF; DNA: TGTGCCAGCAGCTCGGGCGTCAGGGGGGCCTACAATGAGCAGTTCTTC
D: TRBD1; V: TRBV24-1; size: -; J: TRBJ1-2; CDR3: CATSDRTGGNYGYTF; DNA: TGTGCCACCAGTGACCGGACAGGGGGGAACTATGGCTACACCTTC
D: -; V: TRBV18; size: -; J: TRBJ1-4; CDR3: CASSPGVKEKLFF; DNA: TGTGCCAGCTCTCCGGGAGTAAAGGAAAAACTGTTTTTT
D: -; V: TRBV7-9; size: -; J: TRBJ1-1; CDR3: CASSWEMGEAFF; DNA: TGTGCCAGCAGCTGGGAGATGGGTGAAGCTTTCTTT
D: TRBD1; V: TRBV7-9; size: -; J: TRBJ2-1; CDR3: CASSSTMADRGVF; DNA: TGTGCCAGCAGCTCCACTATGGCGGACAGGGGGGTCTTC
D: TRBD2; V: TRBV6-6; size: -; J: TRBJ2-3; CDR3: CASRRAGTSGTDTQYF; DNA: TGTGCCAGCCGTCGAGCCGGGACTAGCGGCACAGATACGCAGTATTTT
D: -; V: TRBV20-1; size: -; J: TRBJ2-7; CDR3: CSASGPGDYEQYF; DNA: TGCAGTGCTAGTGGGCCCGGGGACTACGAGCAGTACTTC
D: -; V: TRBV7-2; size: -; J: TRBJ2-7; CDR3: CASSLALRGIEQYF; DNA: TGTGCCAGCAGCTTAGCGTTAAGGGGAATCGAGCAGTACTTC
D: -; V: TRBV5-1; size: -; J: TRBJ1-4; CDR3: CASSSGGGEKLFF; DNA: TGCGCCAGTAGTTCGGGAGGTGGAGAAAAACTGTTTTTT
D: TRBD2; V: TRBV28; size: -; J: TRBJ2-5; CDR3: CASSSQVAGIQETQYF; DNA: TGTGCCAGCAGTTCCCAGGTAGCGGGAATACAAGAGACCCAGTACTTC
D: -; V: TRBV4-1; size: few; J: TRBJ1-6; CDR3: CASSQDRLNNSPLHF; DNA: TGCGCCAGCAGCCAAGATCGACTGAATAATTCACCCCTCCACTTT
D: TRBD2; V: TRBV4-1; size: -; J: TRBJ2-7; CDR3: CASSQDTMLAAGVFYEQYF; DNA: TGCGCCAGCAGCCAAGATACCATGCTAGCCGCGGGAGTTTTCTACGAGCAGTACTTC
D: TRBD2; V: TRBV11-3; size: once; J: TRBJ2-7; CDR3: CASSSGLGSYEQYF; DNA: TGTGCCAGCAGCTCGGGACTAGGGTCCTACGAGCAGTACTTC